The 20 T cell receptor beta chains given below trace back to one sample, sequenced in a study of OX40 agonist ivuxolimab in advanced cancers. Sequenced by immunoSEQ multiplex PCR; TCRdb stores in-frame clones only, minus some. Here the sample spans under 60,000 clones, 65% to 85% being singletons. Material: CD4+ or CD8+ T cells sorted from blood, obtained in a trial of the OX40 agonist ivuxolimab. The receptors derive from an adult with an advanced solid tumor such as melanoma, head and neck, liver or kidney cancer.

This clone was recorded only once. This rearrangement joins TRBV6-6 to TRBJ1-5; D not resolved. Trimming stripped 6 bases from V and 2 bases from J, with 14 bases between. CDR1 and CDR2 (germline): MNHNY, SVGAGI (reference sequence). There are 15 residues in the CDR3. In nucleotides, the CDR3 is TGTGCCAGCAGGGTTTTTGGGTTAGGCAATCAGCCCCAGCATTTT. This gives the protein CASRVFGLGNQPQHF.

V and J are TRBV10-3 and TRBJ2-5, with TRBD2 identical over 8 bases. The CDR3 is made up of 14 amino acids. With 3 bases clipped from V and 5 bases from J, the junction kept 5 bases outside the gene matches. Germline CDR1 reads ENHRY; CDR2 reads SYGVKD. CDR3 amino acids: CAISDTRGAETQYF. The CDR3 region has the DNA TGTGCCATCAGTGATACGCGGGGGGCGGAGACCCAGTACTTC.

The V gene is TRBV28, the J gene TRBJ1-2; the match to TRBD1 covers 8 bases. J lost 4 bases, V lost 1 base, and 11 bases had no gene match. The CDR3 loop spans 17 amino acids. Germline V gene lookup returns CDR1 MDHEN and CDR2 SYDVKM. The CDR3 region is CASSLSDGTGIFYGYTF. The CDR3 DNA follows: TGTGCCAGCAGTTTATCGGATGGGACAGGCATCTTCTATGGCTACACCTTC.

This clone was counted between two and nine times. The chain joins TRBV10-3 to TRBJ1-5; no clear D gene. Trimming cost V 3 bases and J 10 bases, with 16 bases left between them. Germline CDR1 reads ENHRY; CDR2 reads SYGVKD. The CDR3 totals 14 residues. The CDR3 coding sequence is TGTGCCATCAGTGATGGCGGGAATGCGGGACCCCAGCATTTT. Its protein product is CAISDGGNAGPQHF.

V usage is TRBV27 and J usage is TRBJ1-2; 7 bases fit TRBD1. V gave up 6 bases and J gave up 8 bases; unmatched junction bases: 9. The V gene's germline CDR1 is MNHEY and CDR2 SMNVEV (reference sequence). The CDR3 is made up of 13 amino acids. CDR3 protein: CASSLQGRRGYTF. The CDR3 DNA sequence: TGTGCCAGCAGCTTACAGGGGCGGCGAGGCTACACCTTC.

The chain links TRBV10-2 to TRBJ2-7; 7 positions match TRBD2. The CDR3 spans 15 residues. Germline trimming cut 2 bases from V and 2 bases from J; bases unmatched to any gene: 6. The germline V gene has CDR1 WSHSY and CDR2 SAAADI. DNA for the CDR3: TGCGCCAGCAGTGAGGTGGCGGGGGTGACCTACGAGCAGTACTTC. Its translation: CASSEVAGVTYEQYF.

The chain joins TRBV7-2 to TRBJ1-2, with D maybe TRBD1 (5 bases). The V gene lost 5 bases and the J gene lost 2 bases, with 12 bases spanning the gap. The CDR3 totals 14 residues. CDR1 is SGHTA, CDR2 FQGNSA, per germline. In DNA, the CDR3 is TGTGCCAGCAGCCGACCGGGACTCAACTATGGCTACACCTTC. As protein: CASSRPGLNYGYTF.

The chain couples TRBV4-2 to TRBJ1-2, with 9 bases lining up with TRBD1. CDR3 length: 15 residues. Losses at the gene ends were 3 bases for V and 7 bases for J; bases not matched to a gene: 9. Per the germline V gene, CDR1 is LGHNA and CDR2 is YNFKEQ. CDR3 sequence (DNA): TGTGCCAGCAGCCAGGGGGACAGGGACATAGGTGGCTACACCTTC. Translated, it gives CASSQGDRDIGGYTF.

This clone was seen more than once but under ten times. The CDR3 nucleotides read TGTGCCAGCAGCTTTTACGATGAGCAGTTCTTC. This translates into CASSFYDEQFF. This chain links TRBV7-9 with TRBJ2-1, with D hard to call. The germline gives CDR1 SEHNR, CDR2 FQNEAQ (reference sequence). Trimming removed 3 bases from V and 8 bases from J, with 5 bases in between. This CDR3 has 11 residues.

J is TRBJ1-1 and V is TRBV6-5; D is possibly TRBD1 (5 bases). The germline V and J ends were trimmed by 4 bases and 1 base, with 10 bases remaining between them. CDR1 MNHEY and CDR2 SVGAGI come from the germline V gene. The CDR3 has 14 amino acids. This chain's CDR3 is CASSSGDRNTEAFF. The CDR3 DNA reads TGTGCCAGCAGTTCCGGGGACCGGAACACTGAAGCTTTCTTT.

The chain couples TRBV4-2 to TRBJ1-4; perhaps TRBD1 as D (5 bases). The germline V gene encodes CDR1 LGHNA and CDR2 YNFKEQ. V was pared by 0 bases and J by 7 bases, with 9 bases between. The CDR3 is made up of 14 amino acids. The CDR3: CASSQDVRGEKLFF. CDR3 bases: TGTGCCAGCAGCCAAGATGTTAGGGGTGAAAAACTGTTTTTT.

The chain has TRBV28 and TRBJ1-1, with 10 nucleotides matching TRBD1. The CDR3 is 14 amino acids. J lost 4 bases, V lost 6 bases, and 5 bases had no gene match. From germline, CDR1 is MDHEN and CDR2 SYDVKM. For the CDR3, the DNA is TGTGCCAGCAGAAATGGACAGGGGGGCACTGAAGCTTTCTTT. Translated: CASRNGQGGTEAFF.

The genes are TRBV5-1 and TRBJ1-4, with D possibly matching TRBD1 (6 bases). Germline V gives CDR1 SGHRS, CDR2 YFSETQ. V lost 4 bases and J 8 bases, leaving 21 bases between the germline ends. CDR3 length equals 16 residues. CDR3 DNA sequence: TGCGCCAGCAGCCCGGGGGCCGGGCAGAGTCGGGAAAAACTGTTTTTT. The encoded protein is CASSPGAGQSREKLFF. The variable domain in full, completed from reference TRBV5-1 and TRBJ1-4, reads KAGVTQTPRYLIKTRGQQVTLSCSPISGHRSVSWYQQTPGQGLQFLFEYFSETQRNKGNFPGRFSGRQFSNSRSEMNVSTLELGDSALYLCASSPGAGQSREKLFFGSGTQLSVL.

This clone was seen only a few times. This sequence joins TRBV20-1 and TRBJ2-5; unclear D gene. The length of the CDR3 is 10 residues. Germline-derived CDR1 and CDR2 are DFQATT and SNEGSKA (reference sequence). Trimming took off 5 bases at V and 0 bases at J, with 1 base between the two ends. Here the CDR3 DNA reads TGCAGTGCTTACCAAGAGACCCAGTACTTC. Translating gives CSAYQETQYF.

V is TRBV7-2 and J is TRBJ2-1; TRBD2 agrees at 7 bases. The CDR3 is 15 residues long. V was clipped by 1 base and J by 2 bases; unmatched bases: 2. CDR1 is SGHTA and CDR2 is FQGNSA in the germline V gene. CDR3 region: CASSLGGGTYNEQFF. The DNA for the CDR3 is TGTGCCAGCAGCTTAGGCGGGGGTACCTACAATGAGCAGTTCTTC.

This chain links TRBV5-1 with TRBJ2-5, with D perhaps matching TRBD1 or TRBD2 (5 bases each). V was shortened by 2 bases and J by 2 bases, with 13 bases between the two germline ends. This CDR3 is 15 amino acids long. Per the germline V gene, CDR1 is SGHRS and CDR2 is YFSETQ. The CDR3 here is CASSFQTGPQETQYF. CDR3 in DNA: TGCGCCAGCAGCTTCCAGACGGGGCCTCAAGAGACCCAGTACTTC. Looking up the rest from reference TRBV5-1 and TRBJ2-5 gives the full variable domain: KAGVTQTPRYLIKTRGQQVTLSCSPISGHRSVSWYQQTPGQGLQFLFEYFSETQRNKGNFPGRFSGRQFSNSRSEMNVSTLELGDSALYLCASSFQTGPQETQYFGPGTRLLVL.

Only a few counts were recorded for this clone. The CDR3, as DNA: TGTGCCAGCTCACCTTCGGGACAGAGCGACTACAATGAGCAGTTCTTC. Amino acid sequence: CASSPSGQSDYNEQFF. The chain has TRBV18 and TRBJ2-1; TRBD1 agrees at 7 bases. Trimming removed 3 bases from V and 3 bases from J; junction bases left unmatched: 8. CDR1 KGHSH and CDR2 LQKENI come from the germline V gene. The CDR3 sequence is 16 residues long.

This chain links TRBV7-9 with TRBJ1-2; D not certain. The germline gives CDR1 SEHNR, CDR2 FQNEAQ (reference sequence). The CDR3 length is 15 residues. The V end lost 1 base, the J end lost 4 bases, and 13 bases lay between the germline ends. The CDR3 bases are TGTGCCAGCAGCTTAGTCATGGGCGGGTTCTATGGCTACACCTTC. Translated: CASSLVMGGFYGYTF.

The CDR3 reads CASSIGGGEGTQYF. DNA of the CDR3: TGTGCCAGTAGTATTGGAGGGGGGGAAGGGACCCAGTACTTC. J is TRBJ2-5 and V is TRBV19; tentatively, D is TRBD2 (7 bases). Trimming took off 3 bases at V and 7 bases at J, with 15 bases between the two ends. Germline loops: CDR1 LNHDA, CDR2 SQIVND (reference sequence). CDR3 length: 14 residues.

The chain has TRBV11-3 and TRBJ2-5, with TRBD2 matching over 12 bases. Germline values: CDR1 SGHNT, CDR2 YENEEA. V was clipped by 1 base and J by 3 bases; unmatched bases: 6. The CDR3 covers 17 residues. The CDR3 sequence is CASSLGLASGGEETQYF. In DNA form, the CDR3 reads TGTGCCAGCAGCTTAGGTTTGGCTAGCGGGGGGGAAGAGACCCAGTACTTC.